This T cell receptor (beta chain) was obtained from a study of blood T cell repertoires in COVID-19. This clone has just one count. Methods used by the authors: By means of reference gene primer amplification, nucleated cell counts were estimated. Libraries were prepared by immunoSEQ multiplex PCR; TCRdb keeps only in-frame clonotypes and omits some of them. That table supplies the V and J calls and clone size; D and trimming were determined from the DNA. The sample gives roughly 350,000 clones, more than 75% of which show up once; more than 5% is in the top ten. Seattle's enrolled individuals joined amid active infection and were then monitored longitudinally. The sequenced sample consisted of peripheral blood. This clonotype was sampled from a woman aged 50 to 65 with COVID-19, enrolled during active disease.

CDR3 in DNA: TGTGCCAGCAGCCAGGAGCCAGACAGGGTTGAAGCTTTCTTT. Its protein is CASSQEPDRVEAFF. The chain employs TRBV3-1 (or the pseudogene TRBV3-2) and TRBJ1-1; the match to TRBD1 covers 7 bases. The CDR3 loop spans 14 amino acids. V was pared by 3 bases and J by 7 bases, with 8 bases of the junction left unmatched. Germline CDR1 reads LGHDT; CDR2 reads YNNKEL (reference sequence).